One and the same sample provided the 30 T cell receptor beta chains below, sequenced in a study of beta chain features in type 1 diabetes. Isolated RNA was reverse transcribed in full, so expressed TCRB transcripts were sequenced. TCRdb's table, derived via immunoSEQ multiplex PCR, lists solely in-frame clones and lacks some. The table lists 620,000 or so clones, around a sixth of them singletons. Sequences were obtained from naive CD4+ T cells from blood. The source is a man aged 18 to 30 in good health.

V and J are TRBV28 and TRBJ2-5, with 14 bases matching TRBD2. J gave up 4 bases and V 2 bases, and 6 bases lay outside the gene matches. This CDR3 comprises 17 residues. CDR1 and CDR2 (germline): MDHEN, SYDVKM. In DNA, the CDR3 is TGTGCCAGCAGTTTACCCGGACTAGCGGGGGGTGGAGAGACCCAGTACTTC. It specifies CASSLPGLAGGGETQYF.

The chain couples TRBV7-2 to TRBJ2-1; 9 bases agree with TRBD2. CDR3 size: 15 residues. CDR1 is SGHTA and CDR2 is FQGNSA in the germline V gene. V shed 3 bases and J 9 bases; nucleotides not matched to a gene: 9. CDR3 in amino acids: CASSLVGLAIGEQFF. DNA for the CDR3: TGTGCCAGCAGCTTGGTAGGACTAGCGATCGGTGAGCAGTTCTTC.

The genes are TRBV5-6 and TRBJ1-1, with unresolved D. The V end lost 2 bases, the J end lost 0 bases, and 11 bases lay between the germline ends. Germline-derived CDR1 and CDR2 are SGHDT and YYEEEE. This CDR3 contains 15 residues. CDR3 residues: CASSFPGRLNTEAFF. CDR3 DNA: TGTGCCAGCAGCTTCCCCGGACGGCTGAACACTGAAGCTTTCTTT.

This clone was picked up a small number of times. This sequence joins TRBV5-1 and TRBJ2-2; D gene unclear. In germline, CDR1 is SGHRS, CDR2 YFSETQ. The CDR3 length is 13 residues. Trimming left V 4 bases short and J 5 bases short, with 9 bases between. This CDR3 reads CASSPSGTGELFF. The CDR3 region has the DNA TGCGCCAGCAGCCCCTCCGGGACCGGGGAGCTGTTTTTT.

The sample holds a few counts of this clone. For the CDR3, the DNA is TGTGCCAGTAGTACCCGGGTATGGGGCGAGCAGTACTTC. The encoded protein is CASSTRVWGEQYF. The chain joins TRBV19 to TRBJ2-7; no definite D call. This CDR3 has 13 amino acids. Germline CDR1 reads LNHDA; CDR2 reads SQIVND (reference sequence). The germline V and J ends were trimmed by 4 bases and 6 bases, with 13 bases remaining between them.

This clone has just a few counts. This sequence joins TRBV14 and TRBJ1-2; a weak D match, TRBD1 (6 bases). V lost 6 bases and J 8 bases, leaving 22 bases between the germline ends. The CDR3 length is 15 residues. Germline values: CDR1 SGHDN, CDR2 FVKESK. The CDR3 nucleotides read TGTGCCAGCAGTAGACGGGGGGCGTTTGAAAGCGGCTACACCTTC. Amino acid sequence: CASSRRGAFESGYTF. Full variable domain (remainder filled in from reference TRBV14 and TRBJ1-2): EAGVTQFPSHSVIEKGQTVTLRCDPISGHDNLYWYRRVMGKEIKFLLHFVKESKQDESGMPNNRFLAERTGGTYSTLKVQPAELEDSGVYFCASSRRGAFESGYTFGSGTRLTVV.

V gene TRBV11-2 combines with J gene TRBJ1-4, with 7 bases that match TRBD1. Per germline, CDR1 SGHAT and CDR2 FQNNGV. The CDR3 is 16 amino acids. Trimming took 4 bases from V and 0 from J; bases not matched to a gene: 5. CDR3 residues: CASSSWTGATNEKLFF. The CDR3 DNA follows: TGTGCCAGCAGCTCATGGACAGGAGCAACTAATGAAAAACTGTTTTTT.

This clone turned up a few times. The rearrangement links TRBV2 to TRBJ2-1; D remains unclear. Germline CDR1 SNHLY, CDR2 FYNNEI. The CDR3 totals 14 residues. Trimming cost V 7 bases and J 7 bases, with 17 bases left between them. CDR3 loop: CASTAGLGFNEQFF. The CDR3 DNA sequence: TGTGCCAGCACCGCAGGTTTGGGTTTTAATGAGCAGTTCTTC.

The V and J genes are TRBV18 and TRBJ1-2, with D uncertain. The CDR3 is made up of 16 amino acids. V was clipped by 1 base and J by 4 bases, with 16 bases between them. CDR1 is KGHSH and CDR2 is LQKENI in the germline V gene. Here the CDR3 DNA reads TGTGCCAGCTCACCACAGGGTTCCGGCTTCCCCTATGGCTACACCTTC. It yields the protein CASSPQGSGFPYGYTF.

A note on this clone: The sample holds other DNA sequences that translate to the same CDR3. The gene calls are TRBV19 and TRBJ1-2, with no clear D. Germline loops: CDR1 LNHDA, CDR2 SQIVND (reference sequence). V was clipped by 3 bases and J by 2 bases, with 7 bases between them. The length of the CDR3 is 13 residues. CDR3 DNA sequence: TGTGCCAGTAGTATCCGCCTCAACTATGGCTACACCTTC. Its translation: CASSIRLNYGYTF.

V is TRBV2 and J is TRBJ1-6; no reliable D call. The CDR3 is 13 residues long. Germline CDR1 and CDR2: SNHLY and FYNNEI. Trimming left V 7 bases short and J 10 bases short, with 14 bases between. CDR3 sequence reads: CASTSGLRSPLHF. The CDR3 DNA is TGTGCCAGCACTAGCGGCCTAAGGTCACCCCTCCACTTT.

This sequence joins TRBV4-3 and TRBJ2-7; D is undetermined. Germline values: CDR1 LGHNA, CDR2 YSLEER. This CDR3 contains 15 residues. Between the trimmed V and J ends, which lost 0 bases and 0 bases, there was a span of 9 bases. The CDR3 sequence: CASSQDGRSSYEQYF. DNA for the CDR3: TGCGCCAGCAGCCAAGATGGCCGGAGCTCCTACGAGCAGTACTTC.

Written as DNA, the CDR3 is TGTGCCAGCAGCTCAACCATCGTTCCAGGGGAGCTGTTTTTT. This codes for CASSSTIVPGELFF. V and J are TRBV11-2 and TRBJ2-2; the D is unclear. From germline, CDR1 is SGHAT and CDR2 FQNNGV. V lost 4 bases and J lost 8, with 14 bases in between. This CDR3 is 14 amino acids long.

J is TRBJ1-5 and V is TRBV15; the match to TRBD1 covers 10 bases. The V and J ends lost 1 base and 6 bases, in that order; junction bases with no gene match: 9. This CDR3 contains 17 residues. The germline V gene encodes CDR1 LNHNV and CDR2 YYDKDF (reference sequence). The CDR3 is CATSRGPGQGVGQPQHF. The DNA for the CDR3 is TGTGCCACCAGCAGAGGACCCGGACAGGGGGTAGGTCAGCCCCAGCATTTT.

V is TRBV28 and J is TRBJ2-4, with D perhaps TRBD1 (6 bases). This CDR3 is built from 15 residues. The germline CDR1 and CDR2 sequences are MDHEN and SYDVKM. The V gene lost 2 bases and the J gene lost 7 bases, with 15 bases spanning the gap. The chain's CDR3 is CASSLVGAGRNIQYF. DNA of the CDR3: TGTGCCAGCAGTTTAGTGGGGGCGGGTAGGAACATTCAGTACTTC.

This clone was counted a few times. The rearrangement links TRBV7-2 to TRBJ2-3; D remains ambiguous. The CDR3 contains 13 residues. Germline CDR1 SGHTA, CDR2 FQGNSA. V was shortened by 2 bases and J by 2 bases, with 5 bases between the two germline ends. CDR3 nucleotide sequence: TGTGCCAGCAGCTTAAAGCACACAGATACGCAGTATTTT. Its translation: CASSLKHTDTQYF.

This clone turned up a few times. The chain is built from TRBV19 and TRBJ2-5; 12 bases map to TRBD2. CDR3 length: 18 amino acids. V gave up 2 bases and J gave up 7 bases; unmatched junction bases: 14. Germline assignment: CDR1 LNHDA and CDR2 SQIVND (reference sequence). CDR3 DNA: TGTGCCAGTAGTATAATCAATATAGGACTAGCGGGGTCCGGGACCCAGTACTTC. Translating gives CASSIINIGLAGSGTQYF.

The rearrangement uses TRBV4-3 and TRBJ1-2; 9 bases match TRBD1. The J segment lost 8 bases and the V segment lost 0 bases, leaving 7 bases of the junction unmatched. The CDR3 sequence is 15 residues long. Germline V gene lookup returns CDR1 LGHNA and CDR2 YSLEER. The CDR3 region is CASSQERQGDGGYTF. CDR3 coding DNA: TGCGCCAGCAGCCAAGAGCGACAGGGGGACGGAGGCTACACCTTC.

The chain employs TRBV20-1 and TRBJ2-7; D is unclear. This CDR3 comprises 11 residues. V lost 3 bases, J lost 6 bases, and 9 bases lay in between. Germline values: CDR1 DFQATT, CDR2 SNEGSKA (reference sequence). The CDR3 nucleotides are TGCAGTGCTAGCCCGGACGGCGAGCAGTACTTC. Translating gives CSASPDGEQYF.

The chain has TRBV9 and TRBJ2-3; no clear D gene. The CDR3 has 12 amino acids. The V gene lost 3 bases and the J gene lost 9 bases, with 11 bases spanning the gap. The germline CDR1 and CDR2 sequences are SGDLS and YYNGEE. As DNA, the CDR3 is TGTGCCAGCAGCGCCCTCAGTTCGACGCAGTATTTT. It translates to CASSALSSTQYF.

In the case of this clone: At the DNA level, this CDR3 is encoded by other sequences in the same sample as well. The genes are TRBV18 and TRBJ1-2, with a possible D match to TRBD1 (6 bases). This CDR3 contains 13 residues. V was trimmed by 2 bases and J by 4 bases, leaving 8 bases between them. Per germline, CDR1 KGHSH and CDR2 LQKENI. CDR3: CASSPGGSYGYTF. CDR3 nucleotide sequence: TGTGCCAGCTCACCAGGGGGCAGCTATGGCTACACCTTC.

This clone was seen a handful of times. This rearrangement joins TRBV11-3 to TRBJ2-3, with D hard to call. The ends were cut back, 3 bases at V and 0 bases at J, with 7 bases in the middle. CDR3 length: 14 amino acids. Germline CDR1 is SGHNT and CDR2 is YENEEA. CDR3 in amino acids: CASSFGASTDTQYF. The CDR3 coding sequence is TGTGCCAGCAGCTTCGGCGCTAGCACAGATACGCAGTATTTT.

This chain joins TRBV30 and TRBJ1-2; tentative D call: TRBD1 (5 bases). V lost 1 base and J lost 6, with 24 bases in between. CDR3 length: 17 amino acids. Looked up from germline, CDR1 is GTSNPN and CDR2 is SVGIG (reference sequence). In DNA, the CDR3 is TGTGCCTGGAGTGGAGGCTCAGGGATCCGGGCAGCCCATGGCTACACCTTC. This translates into CAWSGGSGIRAAHGYTF.

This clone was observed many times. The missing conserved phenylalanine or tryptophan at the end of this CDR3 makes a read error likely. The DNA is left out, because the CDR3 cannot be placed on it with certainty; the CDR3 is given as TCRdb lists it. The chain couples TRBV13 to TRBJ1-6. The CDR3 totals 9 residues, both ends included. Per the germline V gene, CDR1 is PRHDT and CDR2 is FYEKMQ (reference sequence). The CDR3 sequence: CASSEFPGS.

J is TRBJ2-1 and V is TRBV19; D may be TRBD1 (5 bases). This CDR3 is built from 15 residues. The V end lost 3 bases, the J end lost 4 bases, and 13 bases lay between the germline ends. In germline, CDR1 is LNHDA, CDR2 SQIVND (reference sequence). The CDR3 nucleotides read TGTGCCAGTAGTATCCAGGGCGCCCTTTACAATGAGCAGTTCTTC. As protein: CASSIQGALYNEQFF.

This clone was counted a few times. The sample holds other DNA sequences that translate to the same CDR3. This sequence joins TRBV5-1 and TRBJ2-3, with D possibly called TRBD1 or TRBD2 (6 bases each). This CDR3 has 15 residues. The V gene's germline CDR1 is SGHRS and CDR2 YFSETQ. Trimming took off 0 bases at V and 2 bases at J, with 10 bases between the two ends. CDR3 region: CASSLVGGNTDTQYF. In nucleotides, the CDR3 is TGCGCCAGCAGCTTGGTAGGGGGGAACACAGATACGCAGTATTTT.

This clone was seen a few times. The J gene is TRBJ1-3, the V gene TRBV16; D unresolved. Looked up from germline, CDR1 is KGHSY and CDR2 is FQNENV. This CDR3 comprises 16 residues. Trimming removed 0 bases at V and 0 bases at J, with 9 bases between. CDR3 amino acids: CASSQSSGLSGNTIYF. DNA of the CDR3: TGTGCCAGCAGCCAATCGAGTGGGCTCTCTGGAAACACCATATATTTT.

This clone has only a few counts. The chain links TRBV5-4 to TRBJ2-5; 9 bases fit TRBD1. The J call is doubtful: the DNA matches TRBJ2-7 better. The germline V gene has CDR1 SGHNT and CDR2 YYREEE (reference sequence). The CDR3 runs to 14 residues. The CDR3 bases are TGTGCCAGCAGCCCGGACAGGGGCTCCTACGAGCAGTACTTC. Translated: CASSPDRGSYEQYF.

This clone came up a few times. The CDR3 is CASSSRTGNYEQYF. CDR3 DNA: TGTGCCAGCAGCTCCCGGACAGGGAACTACGAGCAGTACTTC. V is TRBV5-6 and J is TRBJ2-7, with TRBD1 matching 8 bases. The CDR3 extends over 14 amino acids. Trimming took 3 bases from V and 3 from J; bases not matched to a gene: 5. CDR1 and CDR2 from the germline V gene are SGHDT and YYEEEE.

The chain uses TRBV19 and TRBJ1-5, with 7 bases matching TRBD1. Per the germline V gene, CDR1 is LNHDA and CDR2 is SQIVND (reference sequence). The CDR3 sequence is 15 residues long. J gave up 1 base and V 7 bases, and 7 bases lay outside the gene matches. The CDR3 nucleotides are TGTGCCAGTACCTACAGGGGTCAGAGCAATCAGCCCCAGCATTTT. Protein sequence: CASTYRGQSNQPQHF. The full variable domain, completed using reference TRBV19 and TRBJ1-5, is DGGITQSPKYLFRKEGQNVTLSCEQNLNHDAMYWYRQDPGQGLRLIYYSQIVNDFQKGDIAEGYSVSREKKESFPLTVTSAQKNPTAFYLCASTYRGQSNQPQHFGDGTRLSIL.